This is a list of T cell receptor beta chains from one sample in a study of OX40 agonist ivuxolimab in advanced cancers. Sequencing was performed with immunoSEQ multiplex PCR; in TCRdb, only in-frame clones are kept and a portion is missing. The repertoire holds 100,000 or so clones, with 90% to 96% as singletons. Sequencing was performed on CD4+ or CD8+ T cells sorted from blood, taken in a trial of the OX40 agonist ivuxolimab. All receptors derive from an adult with an advanced solid tumor such as melanoma, head and neck, liver or kidney cancer. Both conserved end residues are part of each CDR3. D genes are given only for firm matches. Size tells how often a clone was seen (once, few, many) or the class of an expanded clone, and some rows leave it out.

j_gene: TRBJ1-1
v_gene: TRBV5-1
abundance: .
d_gene: .
CDR3aa: CASSPIGGLNEAFF
CDR3nt: TGCGCCAGCAGCCCGATAGGGGGGCTTAATGAAGCTTTCTTT

j_gene: TRBJ2-7
v_gene: TRBV27
abundance: .
d_gene: .
CDR3aa: CASSLRRGEGYEQYF
CDR3nt: TGTGCCAGCAGTTTACGACGGGGCGAGGGCTACGAGCAGTACTTC

j_gene: TRBJ2-3
v_gene: TRBV18
abundance: .
d_gene: .
CDR3aa: CASSPPSYTDTQYF
CDR3nt: TGTGCCAGCTCACCACCGTCCTACACAGATACGCAGTATTTT

j_gene: TRBJ1-1
v_gene: TRBV7-8
abundance: .
d_gene: .
CDR3aa: CASSPSGEAFF
CDR3nt: TGTGCCAGCAGCCCTTCAGGGGAAGCTTTCTTT

j_gene: TRBJ2-3
v_gene: TRBV19
abundance: .
d_gene: .
CDR3aa: CASSIGPDTQYF
CDR3nt: TGTGCCAGTAGTATAGGCCCAGATACGCAGTATTTT

j_gene: TRBJ2-3
v_gene: TRBV5-4
abundance: .
d_gene: TRBD2
CDR3aa: CASSLVREGSDTQYF
CDR3nt: TGTGCCAGCAGCTTGGTTAGGGAGGGATCAGATACGCAGTATTTT

j_gene: TRBJ1-4
v_gene: TRBV4-3
abundance: .
d_gene: TRBD1
CDR3aa: CASSQRTGSEKLFF
CDR3nt: TGCGCCAGCAGCCAGAGGACAGGGAGCGAAAAACTGTTTTTT

j_gene: TRBJ1-2
v_gene: TRBV28
abundance: .
d_gene: .
CDR3aa: CASSFEGPSGGYTF
CDR3nt: TGTGCCAGCAGTTTTGAGGGCCCAAGCGGCGGCTACACCTTC

j_gene: TRBJ1-2
v_gene: TRBV28
abundance: .
d_gene: TRBD1
CDR3aa: CASRTWDRGTPKNYGYTF
CDR3nt: TGTGCCAGCAGGACCTGGGACAGGGGGACCCCTAAAAACTATGGCTACACCTTC

j_gene: TRBJ1-1
v_gene: TRBV19
abundance: .
d_gene: .
CDR3aa: CASSSEGRRAEAFF
CDR3nt: TGTGCCAGTAGTAGCGAGGGGCGCAGGGCTGAAGCTTTCTTT

j_gene: TRBJ2-1
v_gene: TRBV5-6
abundance: once
d_gene: .
CDR3aa: CASSWTAKTYNEQFF
CDR3nt: TGTGCCAGCAGCTGGACAGCCAAAACCTACAATGAGCAGTTCTTC

j_gene: TRBJ2-3
v_gene: TRBV7-3
abundance: .
d_gene: .
CDR3aa: CASSPTYLATQYF
CDR3nt: TGTGCCAGCAGCCCAACGTATCTGGCTACGCAGTATTTT

j_gene: TRBJ1-6
v_gene: TRBV5-1
abundance: .
d_gene: .
CDR3aa: CASSLGLTNSPLHF
CDR3nt: TGCGCCAGCAGCCTTGGACTGACTAATTCACCCCTCCACTTT

j_gene: TRBJ2-1
v_gene: TRBV7-3
abundance: once
d_gene: TRBD2
CDR3aa: CASSLTGLGFYEQFF
CDR3nt: TGTGCCAGCAGCTTAACGGGACTAGGTTTCTATGAGCAGTTCTTC